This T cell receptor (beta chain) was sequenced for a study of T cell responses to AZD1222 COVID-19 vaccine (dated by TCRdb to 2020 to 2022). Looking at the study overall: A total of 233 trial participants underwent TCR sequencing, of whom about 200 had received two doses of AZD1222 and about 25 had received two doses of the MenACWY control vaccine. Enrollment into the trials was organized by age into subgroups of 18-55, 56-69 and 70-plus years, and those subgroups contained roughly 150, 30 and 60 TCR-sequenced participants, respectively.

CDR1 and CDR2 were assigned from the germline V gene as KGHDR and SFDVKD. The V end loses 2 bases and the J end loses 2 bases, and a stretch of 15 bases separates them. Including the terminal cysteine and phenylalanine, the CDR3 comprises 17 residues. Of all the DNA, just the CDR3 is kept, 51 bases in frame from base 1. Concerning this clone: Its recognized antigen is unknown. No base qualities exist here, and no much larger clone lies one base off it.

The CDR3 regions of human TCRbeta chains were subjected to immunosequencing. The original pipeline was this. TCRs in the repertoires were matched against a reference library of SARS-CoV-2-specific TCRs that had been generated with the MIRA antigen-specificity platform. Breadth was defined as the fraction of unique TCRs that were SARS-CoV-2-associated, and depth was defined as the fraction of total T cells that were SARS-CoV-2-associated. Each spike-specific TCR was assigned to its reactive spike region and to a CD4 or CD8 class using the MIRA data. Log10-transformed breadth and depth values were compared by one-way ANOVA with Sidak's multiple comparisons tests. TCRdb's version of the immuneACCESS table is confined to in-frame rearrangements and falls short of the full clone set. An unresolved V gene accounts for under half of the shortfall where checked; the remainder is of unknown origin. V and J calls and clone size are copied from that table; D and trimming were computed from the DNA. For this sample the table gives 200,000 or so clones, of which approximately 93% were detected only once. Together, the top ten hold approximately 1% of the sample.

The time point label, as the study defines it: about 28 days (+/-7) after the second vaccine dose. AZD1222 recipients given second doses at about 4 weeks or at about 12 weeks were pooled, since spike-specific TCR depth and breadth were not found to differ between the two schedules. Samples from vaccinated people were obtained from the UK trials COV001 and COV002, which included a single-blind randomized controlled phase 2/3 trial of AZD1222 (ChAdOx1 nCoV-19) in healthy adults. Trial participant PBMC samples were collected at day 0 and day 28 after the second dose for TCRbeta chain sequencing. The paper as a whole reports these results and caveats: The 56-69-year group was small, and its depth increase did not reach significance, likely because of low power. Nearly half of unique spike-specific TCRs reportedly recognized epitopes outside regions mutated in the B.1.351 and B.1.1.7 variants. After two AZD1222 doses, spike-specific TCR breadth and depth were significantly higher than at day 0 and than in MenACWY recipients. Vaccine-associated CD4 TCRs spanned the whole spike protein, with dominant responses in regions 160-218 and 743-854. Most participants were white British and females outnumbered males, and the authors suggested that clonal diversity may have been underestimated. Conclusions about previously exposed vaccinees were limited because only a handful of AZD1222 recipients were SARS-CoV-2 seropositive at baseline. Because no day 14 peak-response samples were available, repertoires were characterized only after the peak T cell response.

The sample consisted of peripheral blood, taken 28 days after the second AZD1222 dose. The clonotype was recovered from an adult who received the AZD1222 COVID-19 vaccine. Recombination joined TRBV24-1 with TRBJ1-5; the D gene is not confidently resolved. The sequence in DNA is TGTGCCACCAGTGATTCTACACAGAGGAGGGGCAATCAGCCCCAGCATTTT. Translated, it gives CATSDSTQRRGNQPQHF.